The 27 T cell receptor beta chains presented below share a single source sample, sequenced in a study of blood T cell repertoires in COVID-19. Sequencing used immunoSEQ multiplex PCR; TCRdb keeps in-frame clones, though not all of them. This sample has approximately 350,000 clones, with 87% found just once. Sequenced sample: peripheral blood. The origin of the receptors is a woman aged 50 to 60 with COVID-19, enrolled during active disease.

This rearrangement joins TRBV11-1 to TRBJ2-1, with a tentative D call TRBD2 (5 bases). The germline V gene encodes CDR1 SGHAT and CDR2 FQDESV (reference sequence). V lost 5 bases, J lost 6 bases, and 17 bases lay in between. The CDR3 loop spans 15 amino acids. The CDR3 protein is CASSLGEAGGNEQFF. As DNA, the CDR3 is TGTGCCAGCAGCCTAGGAGAGGCAGGAGGCAATGAGCAGTTCTTC.

V and J are TRBV14 and TRBJ1-2; D is ambiguous. The V end lost 1 base, the J end lost 8 bases, and 17 bases lay between the germline ends. The CDR3 has 15 residues. Looked up from germline, CDR1 is SGHDN and CDR2 is FVKESK. The CDR3 DNA sequence: TGTGCCAGCAGCCAAGTACCTGGAGGGTTAGGCGGCTACACCTTC. Protein: CASSQVPGGLGGYTF.

This chain joins TRBV18 and TRBJ2-2; 9 positions match TRBD1. This CDR3 comprises 17 residues. The trim removed 5 bases at V and 4 bases at J, leaving 11 bases unmatched. Germline-derived CDR1 and CDR2 are KGHSH and LQKENI. In nucleotides, the CDR3 is TGTGCCAGCTCAATGGATGTGGGACAGGGTCCCACCGGGGAGCTGTTTTTT. Its translation is CASSMDVGQGPTGELFF.

The J gene is TRBJ2-5, the V gene TRBV20-1, with D possibly TRBD2 on 5 matching bases. CDR1 is DFQATT and CDR2 is SNEGSKA in the germline V gene (reference sequence). The CDR3 extends over 12 amino acids. V shed 3 bases and J shed 7 bases, with 12 bases lying between them. Here the CDR3 DNA reads TGCAGTGCTAGTCGGGGAGAGGGGACCCAGTACTTC. Translating it yields CSASRGEGTQYF.

J is TRBJ2-1 and V is TRBV4-3, with 9 nucleotides matching TRBD2. CDR3 length equals 15 residues. Germline V gene data show CDR1 as LGHNA and CDR2 as YSLEER. V shed 6 bases and J 5 bases; nucleotides not matched to a gene: 8. CDR3: CASSYLAGEDNEQFF. CDR3 nucleotide sequence: TGCGCCAGCAGTTACTTAGCGGGGGAAGACAATGAGCAGTTCTTC.

The rearrangement joins TRBV6-1 to TRBJ2-7, with 8 bases lining up with TRBD1. The germline V gene encodes CDR1 MNHNS and CDR2 SASEGT. Trimming cost V 4 bases and J 0 bases; bases outside gene matches: 8. The CDR3 runs 16 residues. The CDR3 reads CASSARRTGFSYEQYF. The CDR3 nucleotides read TGTGCCAGCAGTGCCCGGAGGACAGGGTTCTCCTACGAGCAGTACTTC.

The chain combines TRBV6-1 with TRBJ1-1; D call uncertain. Deletions cut 1 base from V and 8 bases from J, with 11 bases between. There are 13 residues in the CDR3. Germline V gene sequence: CDR1 MNHNS, CDR2 SASEGT. CDR3 bases: TGTGCCAGCAGTGAAGGACCGGCCAGGGAAGCTTTCTTT. Residues: CASSEGPAREAFF.

The chain combines TRBV6-5 with TRBJ1-1, with 8 bases aligning to TRBD1. This CDR3 has 13 amino acids. CDR1 and CDR2 (germline): MNHEY, SVGAGI. Trimming at V came to 5 bases and at J to 3 bases, leaving 2 bases not matched to a gene. The CDR3 here is CASSRGQDTEAFF. As DNA, the CDR3 is TGTGCCAGCAGTAGGGGACAGGACACTGAAGCTTTCTTT.

This clone was seen once. The same CDR3 also results from other DNA sequences found in this sample. The chain has TRBV5-1 and TRBJ1-1; D is perhaps TRBD1 (5 bases). Trimming stripped 0 bases from V and 2 bases from J, with 8 bases between. Germline-derived CDR1 and CDR2 are SGHRS and YFSETQ. The CDR3 extends over 14 amino acids. The CDR3 spells CASSLGRGNTEAFF. The CDR3 region has the DNA TGCGCCAGCAGCTTGGGGAGGGGAAACACTGAAGCTTTCTTT.

J is TRBJ1-1 and V is TRBV11-2; unclear D gene. CDR3 length: 13 residues. V lost 2 bases, J lost 0 bases, and 4 bases lay in between. CDR1 is SGHAT, CDR2 FQNNGV, per germline. CDR3 protein: CASSLSVNTEAFF. DNA of the CDR3: TGTGCCAGCAGCTTAAGCGTGAACACTGAAGCTTTCTTT.

The J gene is TRBJ2-7, the V gene TRBV27; 10 nucleotides line up with TRBD1. J lost 0 bases, V lost 7 bases, and 3 bases had no gene match. Germline V gives CDR1 MNHEY, CDR2 SMNVEV (reference sequence). CDR3 size: 14 residues. The CDR3 loop reads CASKRTGGSYEQYF. The CDR3 DNA is TGTGCCAGCAAACGGACAGGGGGCTCCTACGAGCAGTACTTC.

This clone is a singleton in its sample. The chain carries TRBV6-1 and TRBJ2-1; TRBD1 agrees at 12 bases. Trimming took 2 bases from V and 14 from J; bases not matched to a gene: 4. Germline assignment: CDR1 MNHNS and CDR2 SASEGT. This CDR3 has 13 residues. The CDR3 sequence is CASSERDRGQKFF. The CDR3 DNA reads as TGTGCCAGCAGTGAACGGGACAGGGGGCAAAAGTTCTTC.

This clone was seen only once. The chain recombines TRBV7-9 with TRBJ2-5; TRBD2 agrees at 13 bases. Trimming at V came to 5 bases and at J to 5 bases, leaving 11 bases not matched to a gene. The length of the CDR3 is 17 residues. CDR1 is SEHNR, CDR2 FQNEAQ, per germline (reference sequence). Here the CDR3 DNA reads TGTGCCAGCAGCCCAGGGACTAGCGGGATGGTTGTGGAGACCCAGTACTTC. Translating it yields CASSPGTSGMVVETQYF. Combining the CDR3 with reference TRBV7-9 and TRBJ2-5 gives the whole variable domain DTGVSQNPRHKITKRGQNVTFRCDPISEHNRLYWYRQTLGQGPEFLTYFQNEAQLEKSRLLSDRFSAERPKGSFSTLEIQRTEQGDSAMYLCASSPGTSGMVVETQYFGPGTRLLVL.

This chain joins TRBV24-1 and TRBJ2-7, with 9 bases matching TRBD1. With V trimmed by 3 bases and J by 5 bases, 4 bases remained unmatched. This CDR3 comprises 14 residues. Germline V lookup: CDR1 KGHDR, CDR2 SFDVKD. CDR3 sequence: CATSDGDRADEQYF. The CDR3 DNA reads TGTGCCACCAGTGATGGGGACAGGGCCGACGAGCAGTACTTC.

This clone has more than one count but fewer than ten. The chain employs TRBV18 and TRBJ1-1; 8 positions match TRBD1. The CDR3 is made up of 16 amino acids. The ends lost 3 bases at V and 2 bases at J; junction bases unmatched: 8. Germline V CDR1 and CDR2: KGHSH, LQKENI. The CDR3 sequence: CASSPRRTGYNTEAFF. Written as DNA, the CDR3 is TGTGCCAGCTCACCCCGGAGGACAGGGTACAACACTGAAGCTTTCTTT.

The rearrangement uses TRBV27 and TRBJ2-1; 8 positions agree with TRBD1. Germline CDR1 is MNHEY and CDR2 is SMNVEV (reference sequence). The CDR3 is 15 amino acids. V lost 6 bases, J lost 0 bases, and 4 bases stayed unmatched. CDR3 region: CASSRGQVSYNEQFF. The CDR3 DNA follows: TGTGCCAGCAGCCGGGGACAGGTCTCCTACAATGAGCAGTTCTTC.

This clone has just a few counts. The chain has TRBV7-9 and TRBJ2-7; no reliable D call. Trimming shortened V by 2 bases and J by 0 bases, and 8 bases separated the two germline ends. Germline CDR1 SEHNR, CDR2 FQNEAQ (reference sequence). This CDR3 region has 14 residues. In DNA form, the CDR3 reads TGTGCCAGCAGCTTAATGACAAGCTCCTACGAGCAGTACTTC. It encodes CASSLMTSSYEQYF.

The V gene is TRBV6-5, the J gene TRBJ2-7; perhaps TRBD2 as D (5 bases). The germline CDR1 and CDR2 sequences are MNHEY and SVGAGI. V was pared by 6 bases and J by 3 bases, with 18 bases between. CDR3 length equals 15 residues. This CDR3 is CASSSGLTRGYEQYF. As DNA, the CDR3 is TGTGCCAGCAGCTCTGGACTTACTCGGGGCTACGAGCAGTACTTC.

The CDR3 DNA is TGTGCCACCAGTGGGGCAGGGGGAAGTAGCAATCAGCCCCAGCATTTT. Translation gives CATSGAGGSSNQPQHF. The genes are TRBV24-1 and TRBJ1-5; 7 nucleotides agree with TRBD1. Germline CDR1 reads KGHDR; CDR2 reads SFDVKD. The CDR3 has 16 residues. J gave up 0 bases and V 5 bases, and 6 bases lay outside the gene matches.

The CDR3 is CASSGQGLLTGELFF. The CDR3 DNA is TGTGCCAGCAGCGGACAGGGGCTCTTAACCGGGGAGCTGTTTTTT. This sequence joins TRBV14 and TRBJ2-2, with TRBD1 matching over 9 bases. Germline-derived CDR1 and CDR2 are SGHDN and FVKESK. CDR3 length: 15 amino acids. V shed 5 bases, J shed 5 bases, and the junction held 6 bases outside the gene matches.

The V gene is TRBV6-5, the J gene TRBJ2-7; 7 bases match TRBD2. Germline values: CDR1 MNHEY, CDR2 SVGAGI. V was pared by 6 bases and J by 0 bases, with 5 bases of the junction left unmatched. This CDR3 comprises 14 residues. As DNA, the CDR3 is TGTGCCAGCAGCCTAGCGGTTAGCTCCTACGAGCAGTACTTC. It translates to CASSLAVSSYEQYF.

The chain carries TRBV5-4 and TRBJ2-1; no clear D. Trimming left V 5 bases short and J 7 bases short, with 13 bases between. This CDR3 has 13 residues. Germline CDR1 SGHNT, CDR2 YYREEE (reference sequence). CDR3 in amino acids: CASSPALVNEQFF. The CDR3 nucleotides read TGTGCCAGCAGTCCCGCCCTAGTTAATGAGCAGTTCTTC.

The rearrangement joins TRBV19 to TRBJ2-7, with TRBD2 matching 11 bases. The V gene end was trimmed by 4 bases and the J gene end by 2 bases; junction bases not matched to a gene: 4. The germline gives CDR1 LNHDA, CDR2 SQIVND (reference sequence). The length of the CDR3 is 15 residues. CDR3 loop: CASSKGLADTYEQYF. The CDR3 DNA is TGTGCCAGTAGTAAGGGACTAGCGGATACCTACGAGCAGTACTTC.

V gene TRBV4-2 combines with J gene TRBJ2-2, with a weak D call TRBD1 (6 bases). This CDR3 comprises 17 residues. Germline V lookup: CDR1 LGHNA, CDR2 YNFKEQ. V lost 1 base, J lost 4 bases, and 16 bases lay in between. The CDR3 DNA reads as TGTGCCAGCAGCCAAGGGGCCAATACCAGGGGCACCGGGGAGCTGTTTTTT. As protein: CASSQGANTRGTGELFF.

The rearrangement links TRBV11-2 to TRBJ2-7, with 7 nucleotides matching TRBD2. The V segment lost 5 bases and the J segment 0 bases; nucleotides outside the gene matches: 4. Germline values: CDR1 SGHAT, CDR2 FQNNGV. There are 14 residues in the CDR3. The CDR3 loop reads CASSRGGSSYEQYF. The CDR3 region has the DNA TGTGCCAGCAGCCGCGGGGGAAGCTCCTACGAGCAGTACTTC.

The chain employs TRBV10-1 and TRBJ2-1, with 15 nucleotides matching TRBD2. The V gene's germline CDR1 is WNHNN and CDR2 SYGVQD (reference sequence). CDR3 size: 18 residues. V dropped 7 bases and J dropped 0; count of bases not matched to a gene: 7. CDR3 amino acids: CASKPGLAGGSSYNEQFF. The CDR3 DNA reads TGCGCCAGCAAACCGGGACTAGCGGGAGGAAGCTCCTACAATGAGCAGTTCTTC.

V usage is TRBV27 and J usage is TRBJ2-5; D might be TRBD1 (5 bases). Germline CDR1 and CDR2: MNHEY and SMNVEV (reference sequence). This CDR3 region has 13 residues. V shed 4 bases and J shed 5 bases, with 11 bases lying between them. The CDR3: CASSSRSGETQYF. The CDR3 nucleotides read TGTGCCAGCAGTTCAAGATCAGGGGAGACCCAGTACTTC.